The 11 T cell receptor beta chains below come from one sample, sequenced in a study of beta chain features in type 1 diabetes. Expressed TCRB transcripts were sequenced, since all the RNA that had been isolated was reverse transcribed. TCRdb keeps only in-frame clones here, not all; method: immunoSEQ multiplex PCR. Of 600,000 or so clones in the sample, around 15% were seen once. For these receptors, no antigen is known. Broader study findings: All four CD4+ subsets of Type 1 diabetes patients contained TCRB CDR3s that were moderately but significantly shorter.

Sequenced: naive CD4+ T cells from blood. The receptors derive from a man aged 18-30 years with type 1 diabetes.

The rearrangement joins TRBV18 to TRBJ2-7, with 10 bases that match TRBD1. Germline V gene lookup returns CDR1 KGHSH and CDR2 LQKENI. V lost 1 base to trimming and J lost 5 bases; unmatched junction nucleotides: 5. The CDR3 extends over 15 amino acids. The CDR3 coding sequence is TGTGCCAGCTCACCACAAGCGGACAGGGGGAACGAGCAGTACTTC. This gives the protein CASSPQADRGNEQYF.

This clone was observed a few times. The CDR3 coding sequence is TGCAGCGTTGAAGATCAGGACAGGGACTACGAGCAGTACTTC. Amino acid sequence: CSVEDQDRDYEQYF. The genes are TRBV29-1 and TRBJ2-7; 8 nucleotides match TRBD1. Germline trimming cut 0 bases from V and 3 bases from J; bases unmatched to any gene: 4. This CDR3 contains 14 residues. Germline CDR1 SQVTM, CDR2 ANQGSEA.

This chain links TRBV7-9 with TRBJ2-1; 11 bases map to TRBD2. The V and J ends lost 4 bases and 3 bases, in that order; junction bases with no gene match: 5. The germline V gene encodes CDR1 SEHNR and CDR2 FQNEAQ (reference sequence). The length of the CDR3 is 16 residues. The CDR3, as DNA: TGTGCCAGCAGCTCGAGACTAGCGGGGCTCTACAATGAGCAGTTCTTC. Translation: CASSSRLAGLYNEQFF.

A few counts support this clone. V is TRBV19 and J is TRBJ1-2; D may be TRBD1 (5 bases). V was shortened by 5 bases and J by 0 bases, with 16 bases between the two germline ends. The germline CDR1 and CDR2 sequences are LNHDA and SQIVND (reference sequence). The CDR3 length is 16 residues. CDR3 coding DNA: TGTGCCAGTAGTCCGTTCCCCAGGGCAGCTAACTATGGCTACACCTTC. Translation: CASSPFPRAANYGYTF.

This clone has only a few counts. At one end the junction does not follow the germline gene, possibly because of a read error. This chain uses TRBV7-7 with TRBJ2-5; D unresolved. Per germline, CDR1 SSHAT and CDR2 FNYEAQ (reference sequence). This CDR3 comprises 16 residues. The CDR3 nucleotides read TGTGCTAGCAGCTTAGCAGGTATAGGGCCTGAAGAGACCCAGTACTTC. It codes for CASSLAGIGPEETQYF.

This clone was found a few times. The rearrangement links TRBV18 to TRBJ2-3; TRBD2 might be the D (5 bases). The V gene's germline CDR1 is KGHSH and CDR2 LQKENI. The CDR3 extends over 16 amino acids. Trimming removed 1 base from V and 0 bases from J, with 11 bases in between. Here the CDR3 DNA reads TGTGCCAGCTCACCACGCTCTGCGGGCAGCACAGATACGCAGTATTTT. Protein: CASSPRSAGSTDTQYF.

The rearrangement uses TRBV7-3 and TRBJ2-1, with 8 bases fitting TRBD1. V dropped 3 bases and J dropped 7; count of bases not matched to a gene: 11. The CDR3 length is 16 residues. Germline CDR1 SGHTA, CDR2 FQGTGA. CDR3 loop: CASSFGRDRMENEQFF. In nucleotides, the CDR3 is TGTGCCAGCAGCTTTGGCCGGGACAGGATGGAGAATGAGCAGTTCTTC.

This clone was counted between two and nine times. This rearrangement joins TRBV7-2 to TRBJ2-7, with 13 bases that match TRBD2. The V gene's germline CDR1 is SGHTA and CDR2 FQGNSA. The CDR3 loop spans 18 amino acids. Trimming at V came to 4 bases and at J to 4 bases, leaving 13 bases not matched to a gene. The CDR3, as DNA: TGTGCCAGCAGCTCCCCCCGACTAGCGGGAGGCCTGGCGTACGAGCAGTACTTC. Residues: CASSSPRLAGGLAYEQYF.

This clone was counted between two and nine times. The chain links TRBV6-5 to TRBJ2-5, with D unresolved. The V end lost 2 bases, the J end lost 2 bases, and 9 bases lay between the germline ends. CDR1 is MNHEY and CDR2 is SVGAGI in the germline V gene. This CDR3 has 14 residues. CDR3 in amino acids: CASSYLAPQETQYF. CDR3 bases: TGTGCCAGCAGTTACCTGGCACCACAAGAGACCCAGTACTTC.

This sequence joins TRBV5-6 and TRBJ2-2; TRBD1 agrees at 7 bases. The length of the CDR3 is 14 residues. Trimming removed 7 bases from V and 0 bases from J; junction bases left unmatched: 3. Germline V CDR1 and CDR2: SGHDT, YYEEEE. The CDR3 DNA reads TGTGCCAGCCTCGGGACAGCGAACACCGGGGAGCTGTTTTTT. Translated, it gives CASLGTANTGELFF.

The V gene is TRBV2, the J gene TRBJ2-5; 10 bases fit TRBD2. Unmatched junction bases numbered 7, after V lost 5 bases and J lost 4 bases. The CDR3 is 15 amino acids. Germline V lookup: CDR1 SNHLY, CDR2 FYNNEI. The CDR3 nucleotides read TGTGCCAGCAGTTTGGTAGCGGGGGGCGGAGAGACCCAGTACTTC. Translated: CASSLVAGGGETQYF.